This T cell receptor (beta chain) was obtained from a study of T cell clonality in common variable immunodeficiency. Findings and limits, study-wide: Reportedly, TCR beta sequences from common variable immunodeficiency showed fewer deletions and N-nucleotide insertions.

Clones were read by immunoSEQ multiplex PCR, and TCRdb kept only the in-frame ones, dropping some. The sample yields roughly 34,000 clones, without any singletons. This clone was recorded at least ten times. What it recognizes is unknown. The read ends 3 residues early relative to the CDR3; the germline J gene fills the gap. CDR1 and CDR2 from the germline V gene are SGHTA and FQGNSA. With 5 bases clipped from V and 4 bases from J, the junction kept 8 bases outside the gene matches. The CDR3 length is 15 residues. The sequence was obtained from a human donor with common variable immunodeficiency. Source material: peripheral blood mononuclear cells. V is TRBV7-2 and J is TRBJ2-3; 8 positions match TRBD2. CDR3 loop: CASSNAGGWADTQYF. The CDR3 DNA, read in part, is TGTGCCAGCAGCAATGCGGGGGGCTGGGCAGATACG. The full variable domain, in which reference TRBV7-2 and TRBJ2-3 provide the parts outside the CDR3, is GAGVSQSPSNKVTEKGKDVELRCDPISGHTALYWYRQSLGQGLEFLIYFQGNSAPDKSGLPSDRFSAERTGGSVSTLTIQRTQQEDSAVYLCASSNAGGWADTQYFGPGTRLTVL.